The 30 T cell receptor beta chains below come from one sample, sequenced in a study of T cell repertoires in cytomegalovirus infection. TCRdb ran MiXCR on the reads and lists one entry per CDR3 protein. The repertoire has hundreds of thousands of distinct CDR3 sequences, 32% of them found once; the top ten carry 9.5% to 15%. No antigen is known for these receptors. Here the sequenced sample was cultured CD8+ T cells from PBMCs, taken from culture after CMV antigen stimulation. The receptor source for this set is a human donor in good health (CMV status not recorded). Some clones in this sample may be carry-over from other donors' samples.

This clonotype occurred a few times. This chain uses TRBV10-2 with TRBJ1-5; no reliable D call. The CDR3 sequence is 14 residues long. V lost 0 bases to trimming and J lost 7 bases, with 10 bases between them. Germline assignment: CDR1 WSHSY and CDR2 SAAADI. CDR3 loop: CASSESIIRQPQHF. The CDR3 nucleotides are TGCGCCAGCAGTGAGTCTATAATCAGGCAGCCCCAGCATTTT.

This clonotype has at least ten counts. This chain joins TRBV5-4 and TRBJ1-1, with D perhaps TRBD1 (5 bases). Germline CDR1 is SGHNT and CDR2 is YYREEE (reference sequence). This CDR3 is built from 14 residues. The germline V and J ends were trimmed by 1 base and 2 bases, with 9 bases remaining between them. Here the CDR3 reads CASSLIGVNTEAFF. For the CDR3, the DNA is TGTGCCAGCAGCTTGATAGGGGTAAACACTGAAGCTTTCTTT.

V usage is TRBV20-1 and J usage is TRBJ1-6, with unresolved D. With 7 bases removed from V and 0 bases from J, the gap between germline ends came to 10 bases. The CDR3 runs to 14 residues. Germline CDR1 is DFQATT and CDR2 is SNEGSKA (reference sequence). Written as DNA, the CDR3 is TGCAGTGTGGAGGATAGCTCCTATAATTCACCCCTCCACTTT. As protein: CSVEDSSYNSPLHF.

This clonotype has just a few counts. J is TRBJ1-1 and V is TRBV7-8; D is perhaps TRBD1 (6 bases). Trimming pared 4 bases from V and 1 base from J, leaving 10 bases between. Germline V lookup: CDR1 SGHVS, CDR2 FQNEAQ. CDR3 size: 14 residues. The CDR3 protein is CASSYRVSNTEAFF. Here the CDR3 DNA reads TGTGCCAGCAGCTACAGGGTTTCGAACACTGAAGCTTTCTTT. Together with reference TRBV7-8 and TRBJ1-1, the CDR3 gives the full variable domain: GAGVSQSPRYKVAKRGQDVALRCDPISGHVSLFWYQQALGQGPEFLTYFQNEAQLDKSGLPSDRFFAERPEGSVSTLKIQRTQQEDSAVYLCASSYRVSNTEAFFGQGTRLTVV.

This clonotype was detected a few times. V and J are TRBV7-9 and TRBJ2-1, with 12 bases fitting TRBD2. Germline assignment: CDR1 SEHNR and CDR2 FQNEAQ (reference sequence). The CDR3 is 16 residues long. V dropped 5 bases and J dropped 4; count of bases not matched to a gene: 6. The CDR3 DNA follows: TGTGCCAGCAGCCCTAGCGGGGGGGCTATTTACAATGAGCAGTTCTTC. This gives the protein CASSPSGGAIYNEQFF.

The chain combines TRBV27 with TRBJ1-2; 7 positions match TRBD1. V gave up 5 bases and J gave up 0 bases; unmatched junction bases: 6. In germline, CDR1 is MNHEY, CDR2 SMNVEV (reference sequence). The CDR3 has 15 residues. CDR3 loop: CASSPAGGPNYGYTF. CDR3 coding DNA: TGTGCCAGCAGTCCCGCAGGGGGTCCTAACTATGGCTACACCTTC.

On this clonotype itself: A much larger clone sits a single nucleotide away, making a read error possible. J is TRBJ2-1 and V is TRBV7-2; D is unclear. Germline CDR1 SGHTA, CDR2 FQGNSA. Trimming cost V 8 bases and J 6 bases, with 23 bases left between them. The CDR3 is 16 residues long. Here the CDR3 reads CASRRFLVLITNEQFF. The CDR3 DNA reads TGTGCCAGCCGCCGATTTCTAGTGTTAATTACCAATGAGCAGTTCTTC.

This clonotype was observed many times. The gene calls are TRBV10-3 and TRBJ2-3, with D perhaps being TRBD1 or TRBD2 (5 bases each). The CDR3 consists of 16 residues. CDR1 is ENHRY, CDR2 SYGVKD, per germline. V lost 4 bases and J lost 14, with 28 bases in between. The CDR3 is CAISARLQPGDPNLYF. The DNA of the CDR3 is TGTGCCATCAGTGCCCGCCTTCAGCCCGGGGACCCAAATCTGTATTTT.

The rearrangement uses TRBV23-1 and TRBJ2-1, with 8 bases aligning to TRBD1. TRBV23-1 is marked as an open reading frame, function uncertain. With 1 base clipped from V and 1 base from J, the junction kept 9 bases outside the gene matches. There are 18 residues in the CDR3. The CDR3 region has the DNA TGCGCCAGCAGTCAATTCCCCTCCGACAGGGGATCCTACAATGAGCAGTTCTTC. Translation: CASSQFPSDRGSYNEQFF.

On this clonotype itself: Lacking the conserved final phenylalanine or tryptophan, this CDR3 likely reflects a read error. The chain combines TRBV6-1 with TRBJ1-5; D ambiguous. Germline CDR1 is MNHNS and CDR2 is SASEGT. V was clipped by 0 bases and J by 5 bases, with 5 bases between them. The CDR3 is 13 residues long. CDR3 sequence (DNA): TGTGCCAGCAGTGAAGCAGGATATCAGCCCCAGCATTTG. Protein: CASSEAGYQPQHL.

V and J are TRBV7-6 and TRBJ2-7, with D unclear. Germline V gives CDR1 SGHVS, CDR2 FNYEAQ. CDR3 length: 12 residues. Trimming stripped 1 base from V and 10 bases from J, with 11 bases between. In nucleotides, the CDR3 is TGTGCCAGCAGCTTAGGAACAGTCGAACAGTACTTC. Protein: CASSLGTVEQYF.

This clonotype was seen at least ten times. V and J are TRBV7-2 and TRBJ2-2; TRBD1 is a possible D gene (5 bases). The CDR3 loop spans 17 amino acids. The germline V gene encodes CDR1 SGHTA and CDR2 FQGNSA. Trimming pared 3 bases from V and 0 bases from J, leaving 14 bases between. DNA for the CDR3: TGTGCCAGCAGCTTGGGCGTAATGGGGCCGAACACCGGGGAGCTGTTTTTT. Amino acids: CASSLGVMGPNTGELFF.

This clonotype was observed a few times. CDR3 coding DNA: TGCAGTGCTAGCGTTCAGGGGCACTACACCGGGGAGCTGTTTTTT. This encodes CSASVQGHYTGELFF. The chain uses TRBV20-1 and TRBJ2-2, with a weak D call TRBD1 (6 bases). The CDR3 covers 15 residues. CDR1 and CDR2 from the germline V gene are DFQATT and SNEGSKA (reference sequence). V lost 3 bases and J lost 3, with 14 bases in between.

The chain recombines TRBV15 with TRBJ2-1; 7 bases map to TRBD1. Germline V gene data show CDR1 as LNHNV and CDR2 as YYDKDF (reference sequence). The junction had 8 bases not matched to a gene; V was cut back by 3 bases and J by 6 bases. This CDR3 is 15 amino acids long. The CDR3 here is CATSSDGQERNEQFF. The CDR3 DNA reads TGTGCCACCAGCAGTGATGGACAGGAACGCAATGAGCAGTTCTTC. Combining the CDR3 with reference TRBV15 and TRBJ2-1 gives the whole variable domain DAMVIQNPRYQVTQFGKPVTLSCSQTLNHNVMYWYQQKSSQAPKLLFHYYDKDFNNEADTPDNFQSRRPNTSFCFLDIRSPGLGDTAMYLCATSSDGQERNEQFFGPGTRLTVL.

CDR3 coding DNA: TGTGCCAGCAGTCAAGGGGGCATGGATGAGCAGTTCTTC. It is translated as CASSQGGMDEQFF. The chain couples TRBV13 to TRBJ2-1; 7 bases are a match to TRBD1. Germline V gives CDR1 PRHDT, CDR2 FYEKMQ (reference sequence). CDR3 length: 13 amino acids. V shed 6 bases, J shed 8 bases, and the junction held 7 bases outside the gene matches.

This clonotype was observed a few times. V and J are TRBV6-1 and TRBJ1-2; 8 bases fit TRBD1. In germline, CDR1 is MNHNS, CDR2 SASEGT. V lost 2 bases, J lost 7 bases, and 6 bases stayed unmatched. This CDR3 spans 14 amino acids. The CDR3 nucleotides are TGTGCCAGCAGTGAAAACCAGGGGGCGGGTGGCTACACCTTC. This codes for CASSENQGAGGYTF.

This rearrangement joins TRBV19 to TRBJ2-3; TRBD1 or TRBD2 may be the D gene (5 bases each). The CDR3 runs 13 residues. V was shortened by 4 bases and J by 6 bases, with 11 bases between the two germline ends. Germline-derived CDR1 and CDR2 are LNHDA and SQIVND (reference sequence). The DNA of the CDR3 is TGTGCCAGTAGTACCGCCGGGACGGATACGCAGTATTTT. Its protein is CASSTAGTDTQYF.

The J gene is TRBJ2-2, the V gene TRBV4-1; D unresolved. The CDR3 contains 15 residues. The ends were cut back, 4 bases at V and 5 bases at J, with 14 bases in the middle. Germline V lookup: CDR1 MGHRA, CDR2 YSYEKL. The DNA of the CDR3 is TGCGCCAGCAGCCTCAACCTTGCCCCGACCGGGGAGCTGTTTTTT. It codes for CASSLNLAPTGELFF.

The V gene is TRBV6-5, the J gene TRBJ2-1; D ambiguous. The CDR3 runs to 12 residues. In germline, CDR1 is MNHEY, CDR2 SVGAGI. Trimming removed 4 bases from V and 9 bases from J, with 10 bases in between. CDR3 loop: CASSFGSTEQFF. CDR3 nucleotides: TGTGCCAGCAGTTTTGGCAGCACTGAGCAGTTCTTC.

DNA for the CDR3: TGTGCCAGCAGTTACTCGGCTAGCGGGGGGGCCCCCCCAGATACGCAGTATTTT. It translates to CASSYSASGGAPPDTQYF. The chain has TRBV6-6 and TRBJ2-3, with 12 bases lining up with TRBD2. After removal of 0 bases from V and 4 bases from J, the junction contained 8 bases not matched to a gene. Germline V gene data show CDR1 as MNHNY and CDR2 as SVGAGI (reference sequence). The length of the CDR3 is 18 residues.

Regarding this clonotype: Germline and junction disagree at one end, which may indicate a read error. The rearrangement uses TRBV27 and TRBJ2-5; the match to TRBD2 covers 8 bases. The CDR3 sequence is 13 residues long. Germline V gives CDR1 MNHEY, CDR2 SMNVEV (reference sequence). CDR3 DNA sequence: TGTGCCAACAGTTCGGGGGGGCTGAAGACCCAGTACTTC. Amino acids: CANSSGGLKTQYF.

This clonotype has a count of ten or more. The CDR3: CASSSPMDRAYYEQYF. CDR3 nucleotide sequence: TGTGCCAGCAGCTCACCCATGGACAGGGCCTACTACGAGCAGTACTTC. This rearrangement joins TRBV7-8 to TRBJ2-7; 8 bases are a match to TRBD1. Losses at the gene ends were 4 bases for V and 3 bases for J; bases not matched to a gene: 11. Germline V gene data show CDR1 as SGHVS and CDR2 as FQNEAQ. The CDR3 length is 16 residues.

The chain couples TRBV7-2 to TRBJ2-2; D tentatively fits TRBD1 or TRBD2 (5 bases each). V was cut by 5 bases and J by 4 bases, with 20 bases left in between. The V gene's germline CDR1 is SGHTA and CDR2 FQGNSA. This CDR3 is built from 17 residues. CDR3 bases: TGTGCCAGCAGCCCCGTTTGGGGGTCCGCTGCCACCGGGGAGCTGTTTTTT. It is translated as CASSPVWGSAATGELFF.

In its sample, this clonotype was seen a few times. The chain is built from TRBV4-3 and TRBJ1-1; D remains ambiguous. Germline V CDR1 and CDR2: LGHNA, YSLEER. Trimming took 0 bases from V and 1 from J, leaving 12 bases between them. The CDR3 is 16 amino acids. DNA of the CDR3: TGCGCCAGCAGCCAAGAGAACCGAGGATGGAACACTGAAGCTTTCTTT. Protein product: CASSQENRGWNTEAFF.

This clonotype was found a few times. The chain uses TRBV12-3 or TRBV12-4 and TRBJ2-2, with D possibly matching TRBD1 (6 bases). Trimming took off 2 bases at V and 7 bases at J, with 14 bases between the two ends. The CDR3 loop spans 15 amino acids. CDR3 nucleotide sequence: TGTGCCAGCAGTTTATCACCCAGGGGAAGCGGGGAGCTGTTTTTT. Translated: CASSLSPRGSGELFF.

This chain connects TRBV20-1 to TRBJ2-1, with TRBD2 matching 11 bases. Germline loops: CDR1 DFQATT, CDR2 SNEGSKA (reference sequence). This CDR3 is 14 amino acids long. The ends lost 3 bases at V and 4 bases at J; junction bases unmatched: 2. The CDR3 bases are TGCAGTGCTAGGACTAGCGGGGCATACAATGAGCAGTTCTTC. It encodes CSARTSGAYNEQFF.

On this clonotype: Its ends do not fully match the called genes, so a read error is possible. The V call is TRBV6-5, the J call TRBJ2-3, with TRBD2 matching over 11 bases. The germline gives CDR1 MNHEY, CDR2 SVGAGI. The CDR3 covers 17 residues. The CDR3 DNA reads as TGTGTCAGCAGTTACTGGGCGCTAGCGGGGGGTACAGATACGCAGTATTTT. Protein: CVSSYWALAGGTDTQYF.

The sample holds a few counts of this clonotype. The V and J genes are TRBV7-2 and TRBJ1-2, with a possible D match to TRBD1 (5 bases). From germline, CDR1 is SGHTA and CDR2 FQGNSA. The CDR3 contains 15 residues. V gave up 5 bases and J gave up 4 bases, with 17 bases separating them. The CDR3 loop is CASSVIGGQGYGYTF. CDR3 nucleotides: TGTGCCAGCAGCGTTATCGGCGGGCAGGGCTATGGCTACACCTTC.

The table lists this clonotype with a few counts. The rearrangement uses TRBV7-4 and TRBJ1-6, with 7 bases matching TRBD1. V was pared by 5 bases and J by 8 bases, with 6 bases of the junction left unmatched. The CDR3 spans 14 residues. Germline lookup yields CDR1 SGHVT and CDR2 SQSDAQ. The CDR3 region is CASSPDRRYSPLHF. The CDR3 bases are TGTGCCAGCAGCCCGGACAGGAGGTATTCACCCCTCCACTTT.

This clonotype has just a few counts. The rearrangement uses TRBV7-9 and TRBJ2-3; D gene ambiguous. The CDR3 totals 13 residues. CDR1 SEHNR and CDR2 FQNEAQ come from the germline V gene (reference sequence). Deletions cut 1 base from V and 3 bases from J, with 5 bases between. CDR3 protein: CASSLGKTDTQYF. For the CDR3, the DNA is TGTGCCAGCAGCTTAGGGAAGACAGATACGCAGTATTTT.